Presented here are 22 T cell receptor beta chains from one specimen sequenced in a study of tumor-infiltrating lymphocytes in oesophageal squamous cell carcinoma. In TCRdb, the PCR reads were re-called with MiXCR into one record per CDR3 protein. The sample holds around 23,000 distinct CDR3 sequences, under 40% seen once. Specimen: esophageal tumor tissue. The receptors shown here come from a male donor with esophageal squamous cell carcinoma.

At least ten counts were recorded for this clonotype. For the CDR3, the DNA is TGTGCCAGCAGCACCCGGACTAGCGGGTACAATGAGCAGTTCTTC. It codes for CASSTRTSGYNEQFF. The V call is TRBV7-2, the J call TRBJ2-1, with 11 bases that match TRBD2. The CDR3 has 15 amino acids. The V and J ends lost 5 bases and 4 bases, in that order; junction bases with no gene match: 4. CDR1 is SGHTA, CDR2 FQGNSA, per germline.

The chain joins TRBV20-1 to TRBJ2-2; TRBD2 agrees at 8 bases. Germline CDR1 is DFQATT and CDR2 is SNEGSKA (reference sequence). The CDR3 runs 15 residues. J gave up 2 bases and V 3 bases, and 5 bases lay outside the gene matches. For the CDR3, the DNA is TGCAGTGCTAGGGCGGGGGGCCCTAACACCGGGGAGCTGTTTTTT. This gives the protein CSARAGGPNTGELFF.

The V gene is TRBV6-6, the J gene TRBJ1-6, with D possibly TRBD1 on 6 matching bases. The CDR3 has 14 amino acids. Trimming left V 2 bases short and J 14 bases short, with 16 bases between. The germline gives CDR1 MNHNY, CDR2 SVGAGI (reference sequence). CDR3 loop: CASSYGQGSTSLHF. The CDR3 DNA is TGTGCCAGCAGTTACGGGCAGGGGAGTACTTCCCTCCACTTT.

In this sample, this clonotype turned up a few times. The genes are TRBV5-1 and TRBJ2-3, with a tentative D call TRBD2 (5 bases). V was clipped by 2 bases and J by 6 bases, with 22 bases between them. Germline values: CDR1 SGHRS, CDR2 YFSETQ. The CDR3 contains 17 residues. The CDR3 spells CASSLRAGTDRVDTQYF. The DNA of the CDR3 is TGCGCCAGCAGCTTACGGGCGGGCACCGATCGAGTCGATACGCAGTATTTT.

CDR3: CASSLSPGDPQYF. The CDR3 bases are TGTGCCAGCAGCTTATCCCCAGGGGATCCGCAGTATTTT. The V call is TRBV7-2, the J call TRBJ2-3; a possible D gene is TRBD1 (6 bases). The CDR3 is 13 amino acids. CDR1 and CDR2 from the germline V gene are SGHTA and FQGNSA. V was shortened by 2 bases and J by 10 bases, with 13 bases between the two germline ends. Full variable domain (rest looked up from reference TRBV7-2 and TRBJ2-3): GAGVSQSPSNKVTEKGKDVELRCDPISGHTALYWYRQSLGQGLEFLIYFQGNSAPDKSGLPSDRFSAERTGGSVSTLTIQRTQQEDSAVYLCASSLSPGDPQYFGPGTRLTVL.

The chain combines TRBV6-1 with TRBJ2-4; no clear D gene. This CDR3 comprises 12 residues. V gave up 7 bases and J gave up 4 bases, with 8 bases separating them. The germline V gene has CDR1 MNHNS and CDR2 SASEGT. The DNA of the CDR3 is TGTGCCAGCATTAATGGGAAAAACATTCAGTACTTC. Amino acids: CASINGKNIQYF.

V usage is TRBV5-1 and J usage is TRBJ1-1, with D perhaps matching TRBD1 (5 bases). The ends were cut back, 4 bases at V and 1 base at J, with 11 bases in the middle. The CDR3 spans 14 residues. Per germline, CDR1 SGHRS and CDR2 YFSETQ. In DNA, the CDR3 is TGCGCCAGCAGCGACGGGACGGCGAACACTGAAGCTTTCTTT. Amino acids: CASSDGTANTEAFF.

The chain is built from TRBV10-1 and TRBJ2-5; 7 bases line up with TRBD2. CDR1 and CDR2 (germline): WNHNN, SYGVQD (reference sequence). Unmatched junction bases numbered 3, after V lost 5 bases and J lost 3 bases. The CDR3 extends over 13 amino acids. This chain's CDR3 is CASSPSGKETQYF. Written as DNA, the CDR3 is TGCGCCAGCAGTCCAAGCGGGAAAGAGACCCAGTACTTC.

The rearrangement joins TRBV7-2 to TRBJ2-7; D unresolved. The CDR3 is 11 amino acids. The V end was cut by 7 bases, the J end by 3 bases, with 7 bases between. The germline gives CDR1 SGHTA, CDR2 FQGNSA. The DNA of the CDR3 is TGTGCCAGCACCCCAGGCTACGAGCAGTACTTC. Translated: CASTPGYEQYF.

There are many counts of this clonotype. The J gene is TRBJ1-4, the V gene TRBV6-6, with 8 positions matching TRBD1. Per the germline V gene, CDR1 is MNHNY and CDR2 is SVGAGI (reference sequence). This CDR3 is 17 amino acids long. Trimming removed 0 bases from V and 6 bases from J; junction bases left unmatched: 9. The CDR3 DNA sequence: TGTGCCAGCAGTTACTCCCCCCCGCAGGGGGCAGATGAAAAACTGTTTTTT. Residues: CASSYSPPQGADEKLFF.

Relative to its sample, this clonotype is large. The V and J genes are TRBV11-1 and TRBJ2-5, with a tentative D call TRBD1 (5 bases). The CDR3 is 14 residues long. Germline loops: CDR1 SGHAT, CDR2 FQDESV (reference sequence). V lost 1 base, J lost 5 bases, and 11 bases lay in between. The CDR3 is CASSLGGARETQYF. DNA for the CDR3: TGTGCCAGCAGCTTAGGTGGGGCACGGGAGACCCAGTACTTC.

This clonotype was counted ten times or more. J is TRBJ2-1 and V is TRBV6-6; weak D call: TRBD2 (6 bases). Matching the DNA end better, TRBJ2-7 makes the J call doubtful. Germline loops: CDR1 MNHNY, CDR2 SVGAGI (reference sequence). CDR3 size: 17 residues. The CDR3 region is CASSYSNRATQRGEQYF. In DNA, the CDR3 is TGTGCCAGCAGTTACTCGAATCGAGCAACGCAACGGGGGGAGCAGTACTTC.

This clonotype was recorded at least ten times. This rearrangement joins TRBV5-4 to TRBJ2-2; 11 bases match TRBD2. This CDR3 region has 16 residues. Unmatched junction bases numbered 5, after V lost 3 bases and J lost 4 bases. Germline lookup yields CDR1 SGHNT and CDR2 YYREEE (reference sequence). CDR3 sequence reads: CASSSTTSGGTGELFF. The CDR3 bases are TGTGCCAGCAGCTCGACTACTAGCGGGGGCACCGGGGAGCTGTTTTTT.

This clonotype is deemed medium-sized. The chain links TRBV7-2 to TRBJ1-1, with TRBD1 matching 8 bases. CDR1 and CDR2 from the germline V gene are SGHTA and FQGNSA. The junction had 9 bases not matched to a gene; V was cut back by 5 bases and J by 1 base. The length of the CDR3 is 16 residues. The CDR3 reads CASSPGTGLGNTEAFF. DNA of the CDR3: TGTGCCAGCAGCCCAGGGACAGGCCTGGGGAACACTGAAGCTTTCTTT.

Turning to this clonotype: No conserved phenylalanine or tryptophan ends this CDR3, so it is likely a read error. The DNA is omitted, as the CDR3 cannot be located on it reliably, and the CDR3 follows TCRdb's listing. The chain uses TRBV12-3 or TRBV12-4 and TRBJ2-5; the table's D call of TRBD1 was not tested on the DNA. The CDR3 extends over 17 residues, inclusive of both ends. CDR3 sequence: CASSLVRSSRGGYTFGS.

This clonotype has a handful of counts. The V and J genes are TRBV7-2 and TRBJ2-5, with D perhaps matching TRBD1 (5 bases). The J call is uncertain, as TRBJ2-7 better fits the DNA end. The germline CDR1 and CDR2 sequences are SGHTA and FQGNSA. The CDR3 covers 14 residues. The CDR3 coding sequence is TGTGCCAGCAGCTTAGCCGCAGGGAACTACGAGCAGTACTTC. Translating it yields CASSLAAGNYEQYF.

The gene calls are TRBV7-6 and TRBJ2-2, with 7 bases aligning to TRBD2. CDR1 is SGHVS, CDR2 FNYEAQ, per germline. The V gene end was trimmed by 8 bases and the J gene end by 0 bases; junction bases not matched to a gene: 3. The CDR3 runs 14 residues. CDR3 DNA: TGTGCCAGCGTCGGGGGGTCGAACACCGGGGAGCTGTTTTTT. Translation gives CASVGGSNTGELFF.

The chain couples TRBV4-2 to TRBJ2-3; TRBD1 aligns across 9 bases. The ends lost 4 bases at V and 2 bases at J; junction bases unmatched: 4. The germline V gene has CDR1 LGHNA and CDR2 YNFKEQ. This CDR3 region has 15 residues. The chain's CDR3 is CASSPTGGVTDTQYF. The CDR3 nucleotides are TGTGCCAGCAGCCCTACAGGGGGCGTCACAGATACGCAGTATTTT.

A few counts support this clonotype. Being one base from a much bigger clone, this may be a read error. This sequence joins TRBV5-8 and TRBJ2-1; 8 nucleotides line up with TRBD1. The J call may be incorrect, as the DNA end agrees better with TRBJ2-7. The V gene's germline CDR1 is SGHTS and CDR2 YDEGEE. The CDR3 extends over 15 amino acids. For the CDR3, the DNA is TGTGCCAGCAGCTTTCAGGGGGCCGGCTACAATGAGCAGTACTTC. It is translated as CASSFQGAGYNEQYF.

To note about this clonotype: Here the CDR3 omits its conserved ending phenylalanine or tryptophan, so a read error is the likely source. It is unclear where the CDR3 begins or ends on the DNA, so no DNA is shown, and the CDR3 is as TCRdb lists it. The CDR3 loop is CASNPDGPYGYTFGS. The chain couples TRBV6-1 to TRBJ2-3; TRBD1, the D gene given by the table, was not confirmed from the DNA. Including both end residues, the CDR3 is 15 amino acids long. Germline CDR1 reads MNHNS; CDR2 reads SASEGT.

The chain recombines TRBV28 with TRBJ1-4, with D possibly matching TRBD1 (6 bases). CDR3 length: 15 residues. The ends were cut back, 3 bases at V and 6 bases at J, with 14 bases in the middle. Looked up from germline, CDR1 is MDHEN and CDR2 is SYDVKM. In nucleotides, the CDR3 is TGTGCCAGCAGTTTTTTGTGGGACATGGATGAAAAACTGTTTTTT. This sequence encodes CASSFLWDMDEKLFF. Together with reference TRBV28 and TRBJ1-4, the CDR3 gives the full variable domain: DVKVTQSSRYLVKRTGEKVFLECVQDMDHENMFWYRQDPGLGLRLIYFSYDVKMKEKGDIPEGYSVSREKKERFSLILESASTNQTSMYLCASSFLWDMDEKLFFGSGTQLSVL.

With respect to this clonotype: One end of the junction fails to match germline, which may point to a read error. The V and J genes are TRBV11-2 and TRBJ2-3, with a tentative D call TRBD1 (6 bases). The J call may not be correct, given that the DNA end is closer to TRBJ2-5. The CDR3 is 15 amino acids. CDR1 SGHAT and CDR2 FQNNGV come from the germline V gene. In DNA, the CDR3 is TGTGCCAGCACCTTAGGGTGGACAGCTCGAGAGACCCAGTACTTC. Translating it yields CASTLGWTARETQYF.